This TCR beta chain was identified during a study of blood T cell repertoires in COVID-19. Profiling relied on immunoSEQ multiplex PCR, and the TCRdb table lists in-frame clones only, not all of them. Of approximately 25,000 clones in the sample, around 90% were seen once. The CDR3 extends over 17 amino acids. Germline loops: CDR1 KGHSH, CDR2 LQKENI. A remark on this clone: An end of the junction differs from the germline gene, which may be a read error.

The V and J genes are TRBV18 and TRBJ2-2, with D possibly TRBD1 on 5 matching bases. The receptor was derived from a middle-aged man with active COVID-19. The specimen was peripheral blood. The CDR3 region is CASPPPPSVQASGELFF. Here the CDR3 DNA reads TGTGCCAGCCCACCACCTCCTTCGGTACAGGCCTCCGGGGAGCTGTTTTTT.